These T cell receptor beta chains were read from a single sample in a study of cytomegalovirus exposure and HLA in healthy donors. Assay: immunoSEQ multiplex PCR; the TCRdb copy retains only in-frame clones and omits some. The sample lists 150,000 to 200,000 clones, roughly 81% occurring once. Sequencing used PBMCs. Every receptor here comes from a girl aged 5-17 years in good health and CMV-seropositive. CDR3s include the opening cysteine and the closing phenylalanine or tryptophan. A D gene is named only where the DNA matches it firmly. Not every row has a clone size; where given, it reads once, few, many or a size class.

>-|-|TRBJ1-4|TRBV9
CASSVPGGKLFF
TGTGCCAGCAGCGTCCCGGGGGGGAAACTGTTTTTT
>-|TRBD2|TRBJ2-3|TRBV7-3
CASKGSGASDTQYF
TGTGCCAGCAAAGGGAGCGGGGCGTCAGATACGCAGTATTTT
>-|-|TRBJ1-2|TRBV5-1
CASSPQGTTNDGYTF
TGCGCCAGCAGCCCTCAGGGGACAACTAATGATGGCTACACCTTC
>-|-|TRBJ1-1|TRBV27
CASSLSPTPNTEAFF
TGTGCCAGCAGTTTATCCCCGACACCGAACACTGAAGCTTTCTTT
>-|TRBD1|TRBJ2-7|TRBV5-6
CASSLLSWTGTSYEQYF
TGTGCCAGCAGCTTACTAAGCTGGACAGGGACCTCCTACGAGCAGTACTTC
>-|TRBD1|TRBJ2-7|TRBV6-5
CASRPGQGVAYEQYF
TGTGCCAGCAGGCCAGGGCAGGGGGTCGCCTACGAGCAGTACTTC
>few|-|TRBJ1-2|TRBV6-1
CASSVGRQVTPF
TGTGCCAGCAGTGTGGGACGACAGGTAACCCCCTTC
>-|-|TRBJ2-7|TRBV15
CATSRSSQGKQYF
TGTGCCACCAGCAGATCCTCACAGGGCAAGCAGTACTTC
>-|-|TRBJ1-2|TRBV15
CATSSEDYYGYTF
TGTGCCACCAGCAGCGAGGACTACTATGGCTACACCTTC
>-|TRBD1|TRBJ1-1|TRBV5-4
CASSPLGTGGPEAFF
TGTGCCAGCAGCCCCCTCGGGACAGGGGGCCCTGAAGCTTTCTTT
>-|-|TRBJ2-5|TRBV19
CASRTGQETQYF
TGTGCCAGTAGAACAGGGCAAGAGACCCAGTACTTC
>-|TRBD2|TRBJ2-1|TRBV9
CASSRDGLVVGEQFF
TGTGCCAGCAGCCGCGACGGACTAGTCGTCGGTGAGCAGTTCTTC
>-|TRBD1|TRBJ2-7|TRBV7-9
CASSLVGVDRGKNEQYF
TGTGCCAGCAGCTTAGTAGGGGTGGACAGGGGTAAGAACGAGCAGTACTTC
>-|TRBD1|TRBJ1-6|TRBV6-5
CASSLDRGSPLHF
TGTGCCAGCAGCCTCGACAGGGGTTCACCCCTCCACTTT
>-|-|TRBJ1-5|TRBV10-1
CASTEGQWPQHF
TGCGCCAGCACCGAAGGACAATGGCCCCAGCATTTT
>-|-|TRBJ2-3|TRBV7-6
CASSLSSVTDTQYF
TGTGCCAGCAGCTTAAGTAGCGTTACAGATACGCAGTATTTT
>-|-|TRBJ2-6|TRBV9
CASSGRVGANVLTF
TGTGCCAGCAGCGGCCGAGTTGGGGCCAACGTCCTGACTTTC
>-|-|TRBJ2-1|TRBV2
CASSNNEQFF
TGTGCCAGCTCAAACAATGAGCAGTTCTTC
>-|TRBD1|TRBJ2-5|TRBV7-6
CASSTWDRGHGETQYF
TGTGCCAGCAGCACATGGGACAGGGGGCATGGGGAGACCCAGTACTTC
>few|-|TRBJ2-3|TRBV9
CASSASVPDTQYF
TGTGCCAGCAGCGCCAGTGTCCCAGATACGCAGTATTTT
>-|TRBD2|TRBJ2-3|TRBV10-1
CASNSTGGSTDTQYF
TGCGCCAGCAACTCTACGGGGGGGAGCACAGATACGCAGTATTTT
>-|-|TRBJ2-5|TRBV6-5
CAFTVPGGTQYF
TGTGCCTTCACAGTCCCCGGGGGGACCCAGTACTTC
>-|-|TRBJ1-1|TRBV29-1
CSVRARETEAFF
TGCAGCGTTAGGGCCCGGGAAACTGAAGCTTTCTTT
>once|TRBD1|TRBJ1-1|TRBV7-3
CASSPQGARDTEAFF
TGTGCCAGCAGCCCTCAGGGGGCGCGGGACACTGAAGCTTTCTTT
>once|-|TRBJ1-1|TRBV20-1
CSARAGLEAFF
TGCAGTGCTAGAGCCGGACTTGAAGCTTTCTTT
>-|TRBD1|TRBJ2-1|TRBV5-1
CASSIWTGGENEQFF
TGCGCCAGCAGCATTTGGACAGGGGGCGAAAATGAGCAGTTCTTC
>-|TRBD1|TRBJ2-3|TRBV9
CASSTGGRADTQYF
TGTGCCAGCAGCACAGGGGGGCGAGCAGATACGCAGTATTTT
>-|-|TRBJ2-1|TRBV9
CADVGEQFF
TGTGCCGATGTCGGTGAGCAGTTCTTC
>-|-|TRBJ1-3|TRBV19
CASRIDSTYTGNTIYF
TGTGCCAGTAGGATCGACAGTACCTATACTGGAAACACCATATATTTT
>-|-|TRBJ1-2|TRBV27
CASSLKGISGGYTF
TGTGCCAGCAGTTTAAAGGGGATCAGTGGTGGCTACACCTTC
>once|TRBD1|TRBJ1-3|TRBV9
CASARQGSSGNTIYF
TGTGCCAGCGCCCGACAGGGAAGCTCTGGAAACACCATATATTTT
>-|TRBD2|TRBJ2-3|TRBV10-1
CASASGTSGGTDTQYF
TGCGCCAGCGCATCCGGGACTAGCGGTGGGACAGATACGCAGTATTTT
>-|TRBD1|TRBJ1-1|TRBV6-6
CASSGGGPRQGASFF
TGTGCCAGCAGTGGCGGGGGCCCGAGACAGGGGGCTTCTTTCTTT
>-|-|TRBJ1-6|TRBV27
CASSFLGEGPSSYNSPLHF
TGTGCCAGCAGTTTCCTGGGAGAGGGCCCAAGCTCCTATAATTCACCCCTCCACTTT
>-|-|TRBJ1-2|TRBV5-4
CASSSPRAAGYGYTF
TGTGCCAGCAGCTCACCACGGGCCGCGGGCTATGGCTACACCTTC
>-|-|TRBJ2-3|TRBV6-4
CASSDGTSTDTQYF
TGTGCCAGCAGTGACGGGACTAGCACAGATACGCAGTATTTT
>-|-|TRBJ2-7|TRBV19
CASSSQNPGSYEQYF
TGTGCCAGTAGTTCCCAAAATCCGGGCTCCTACGAGCAGTACTTC
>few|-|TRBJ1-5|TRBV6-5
CASSPPNQPQHF
TGTGCCAGCAGTCCTCCTAATCAGCCCCAGCATTTT
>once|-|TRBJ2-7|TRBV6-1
CASRTGQPGYEQYF
TGTGCCAGCAGGACCGGACAGCCAGGCTACGAGCAGTACTTC
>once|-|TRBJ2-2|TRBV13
CASSLSNTGELFF
TGTGCCAGCAGCTTATCAAACACCGGGGAGCTGTTTTTT
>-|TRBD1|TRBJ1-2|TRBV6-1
CASSFSGGVDYGYTF
TGTGCCAGCAGTTTTTCAGGGGGTGTCGACTATGGCTACACCTTC
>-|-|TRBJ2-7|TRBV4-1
CASSQVAEDYEQYF
TGCGCCAGCAGCCAAGTGGCGGAGGACTACGAGCAGTACTTC
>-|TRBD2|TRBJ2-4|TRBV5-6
CASTGRGTDANIQYF
TGTGCCAGCACCGGGCGGGGGACGGATGCAAACATTCAGTACTTC
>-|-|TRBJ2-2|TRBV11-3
CASSLDNLVTGELFF
TGTGCCAGCAGCTTAGACAATCTAGTTACCGGGGAGCTGTTTTTT